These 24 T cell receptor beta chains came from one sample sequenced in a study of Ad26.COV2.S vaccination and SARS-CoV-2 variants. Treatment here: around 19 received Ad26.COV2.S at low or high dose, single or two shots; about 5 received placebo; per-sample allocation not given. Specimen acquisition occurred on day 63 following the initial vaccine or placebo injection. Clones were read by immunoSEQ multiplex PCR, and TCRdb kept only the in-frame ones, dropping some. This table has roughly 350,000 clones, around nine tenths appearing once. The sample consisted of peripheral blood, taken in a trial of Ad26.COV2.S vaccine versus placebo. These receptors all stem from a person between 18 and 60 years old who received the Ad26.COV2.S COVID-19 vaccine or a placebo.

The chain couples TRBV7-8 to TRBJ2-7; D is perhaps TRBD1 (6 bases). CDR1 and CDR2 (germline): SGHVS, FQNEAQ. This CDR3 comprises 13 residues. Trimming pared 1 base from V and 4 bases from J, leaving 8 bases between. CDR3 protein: CASSLGGRYEQYF. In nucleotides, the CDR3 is TGTGCCAGCAGCTTAGGGGGGCGATACGAGCAGTACTTC.

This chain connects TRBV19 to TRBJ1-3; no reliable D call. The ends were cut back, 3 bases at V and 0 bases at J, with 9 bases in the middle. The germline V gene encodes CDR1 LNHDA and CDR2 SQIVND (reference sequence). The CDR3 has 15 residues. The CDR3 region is CASSMLRVSGNTIYF. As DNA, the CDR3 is TGTGCCAGTAGTATGTTGAGGGTCTCTGGAAACACCATATATTTT.

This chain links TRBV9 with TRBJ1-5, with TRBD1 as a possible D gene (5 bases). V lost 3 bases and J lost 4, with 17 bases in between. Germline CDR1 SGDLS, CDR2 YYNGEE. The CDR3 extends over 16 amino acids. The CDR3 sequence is CASSESPGIQNQPQHF. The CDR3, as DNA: TGTGCCAGCAGCGAGTCGCCAGGGATACAGAATCAGCCCCAGCATTTT. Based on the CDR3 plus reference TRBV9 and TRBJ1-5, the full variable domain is DSGVTQTPKHLITATGQRVTLRCSPRSGDLSVYWYQQSLDQGLQFLIQYYNGEERAKGNILERFSAQQFPDLHSELNLSSLELGDSALYFCASSESPGIQNQPQHFGDGTRLSIL.

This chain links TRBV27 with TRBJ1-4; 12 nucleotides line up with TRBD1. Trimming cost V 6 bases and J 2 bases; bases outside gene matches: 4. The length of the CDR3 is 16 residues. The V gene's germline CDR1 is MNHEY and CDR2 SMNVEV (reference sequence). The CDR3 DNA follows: TGTGCCAGCAGCCGGGACAGGGGGCGCACTAATGAAAAACTGTTTTTT. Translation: CASSRDRGRTNEKLFF.

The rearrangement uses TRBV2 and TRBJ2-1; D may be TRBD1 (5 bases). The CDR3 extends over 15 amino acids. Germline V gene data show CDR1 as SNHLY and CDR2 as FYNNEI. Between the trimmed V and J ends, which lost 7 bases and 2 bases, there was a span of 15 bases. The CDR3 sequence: CASTESGSPYNEQFF. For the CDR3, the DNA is TGTGCCAGCACCGAATCAGGGTCCCCCTACAATGAGCAGTTCTTC.

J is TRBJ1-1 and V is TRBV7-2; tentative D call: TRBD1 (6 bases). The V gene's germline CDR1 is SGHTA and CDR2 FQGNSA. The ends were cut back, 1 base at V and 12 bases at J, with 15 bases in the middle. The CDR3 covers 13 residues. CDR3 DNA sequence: TGTGCCAGCAGCTTAGAGATTCCACAGGGATCTTTCTTT. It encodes CASSLEIPQGSFF.

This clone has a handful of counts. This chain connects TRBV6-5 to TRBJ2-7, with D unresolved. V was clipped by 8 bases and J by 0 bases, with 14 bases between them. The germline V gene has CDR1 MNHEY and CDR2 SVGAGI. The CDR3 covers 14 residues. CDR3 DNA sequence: TGTGCCAGCCAACCCCGGTCCGACTCCTACGAGCAGTACTTC. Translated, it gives CASQPRSDSYEQYF.

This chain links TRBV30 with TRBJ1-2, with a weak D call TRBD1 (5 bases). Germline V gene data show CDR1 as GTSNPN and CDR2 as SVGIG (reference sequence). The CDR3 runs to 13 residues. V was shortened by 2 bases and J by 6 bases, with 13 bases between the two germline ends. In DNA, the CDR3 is TGTGCCTGGAGTTTTACAGGTGAACATGGCTACACCTTC. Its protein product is CAWSFTGEHGYTF. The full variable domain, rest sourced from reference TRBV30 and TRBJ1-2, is SQTIHQWPATLVQPVGSPLSLECTVEGTSNPNLYWYRQAAGRGLQLLFYSVGIGQISSEVPQNLSASRPQDRQFILSSKKLLLSDSGFYLCAWSFTGEHGYTFGSGTRLTVV.

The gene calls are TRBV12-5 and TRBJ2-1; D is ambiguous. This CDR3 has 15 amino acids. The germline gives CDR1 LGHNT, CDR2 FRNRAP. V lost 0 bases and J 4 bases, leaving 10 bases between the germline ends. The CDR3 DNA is TGTGCTAGTGGTTTGGTACTGGGGAAATACAATGAGCAGTTCTTC. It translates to CASGLVLGKYNEQFF.

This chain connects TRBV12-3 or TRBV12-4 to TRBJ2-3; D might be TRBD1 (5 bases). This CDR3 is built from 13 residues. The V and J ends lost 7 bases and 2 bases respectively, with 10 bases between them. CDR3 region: CASTWGPTDTQYF. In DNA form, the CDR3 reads TGTGCCAGCACCTGGGGCCCCACAGATACGCAGTATTTT.

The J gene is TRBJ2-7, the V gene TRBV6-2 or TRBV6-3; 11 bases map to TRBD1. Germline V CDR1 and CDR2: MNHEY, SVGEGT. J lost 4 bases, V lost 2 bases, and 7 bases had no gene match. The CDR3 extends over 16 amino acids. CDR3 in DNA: TGTGCCAGCAGTTACCCCCGGACAGGGGGCAGTTACGAGCAGTACTTC. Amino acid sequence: CASSYPRTGGSYEQYF.

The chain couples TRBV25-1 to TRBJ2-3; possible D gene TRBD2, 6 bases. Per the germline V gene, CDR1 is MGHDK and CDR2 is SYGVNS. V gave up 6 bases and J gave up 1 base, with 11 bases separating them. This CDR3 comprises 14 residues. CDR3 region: CASRKPGGTDTQYF. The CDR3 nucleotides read TGTGCCAGCAGGAAACCGGGGGGCACAGATACGCAGTATTTT.

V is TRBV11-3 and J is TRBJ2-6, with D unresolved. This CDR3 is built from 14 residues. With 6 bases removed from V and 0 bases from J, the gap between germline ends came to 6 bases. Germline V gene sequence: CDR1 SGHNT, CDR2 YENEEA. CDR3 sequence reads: CASSPASGANVLTF. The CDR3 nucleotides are TGTGCCAGCAGTCCCGCCTCTGGGGCCAACGTCCTGACTTTC.

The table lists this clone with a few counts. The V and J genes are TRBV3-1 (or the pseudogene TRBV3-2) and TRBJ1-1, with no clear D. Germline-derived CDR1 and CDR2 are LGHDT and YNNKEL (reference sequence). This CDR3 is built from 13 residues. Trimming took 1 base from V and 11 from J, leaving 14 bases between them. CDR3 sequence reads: CASSQGVLRQAFF. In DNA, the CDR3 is TGTGCCAGCAGCCAAGGAGTCTTAAGGCAGGCTTTCTTT.

The CDR3 nucleotides are TGCGCCAGCAGTCTCCAAGGGCAGCCATATGGCTACACCTTC. Translated, it gives CASSLQGQPYGYTF. J is TRBJ1-2 and V is TRBV5-1; D unclear. CDR1 SGHRS and CDR2 YFSETQ come from the germline V gene. Trimming pared 5 bases from V and 5 bases from J, leaving 16 bases between. The CDR3 has 14 residues. Supplemented by reference TRBV5-1 and TRBJ1-2, the full variable domain reads KAGVTQTPRYLIKTRGQQVTLSCSPISGHRSVSWYQQTPGQGLQFLFEYFSETQRNKGNFPGRFSGRQFSNSRSEMNVSTLELGDSALYLCASSLQGQPYGYTFGSGTRLTVV.

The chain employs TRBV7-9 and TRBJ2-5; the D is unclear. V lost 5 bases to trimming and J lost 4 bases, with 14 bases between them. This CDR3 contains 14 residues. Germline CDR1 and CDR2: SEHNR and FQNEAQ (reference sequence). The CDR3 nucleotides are TGTGCCAGCAGCCAAGGCCGGATCGGAGAGACCCAGTACTTC. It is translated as CASSQGRIGETQYF.

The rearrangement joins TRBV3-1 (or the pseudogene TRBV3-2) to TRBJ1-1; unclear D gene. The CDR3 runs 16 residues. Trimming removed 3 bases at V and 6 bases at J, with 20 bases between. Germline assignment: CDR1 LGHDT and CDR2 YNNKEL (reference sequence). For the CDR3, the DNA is TGTGCCAGCAGCCAGGGTAAGGTCTATTTGGATGCTGAAGCTTTCTTT. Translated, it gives CASSQGKVYLDAEAFF.

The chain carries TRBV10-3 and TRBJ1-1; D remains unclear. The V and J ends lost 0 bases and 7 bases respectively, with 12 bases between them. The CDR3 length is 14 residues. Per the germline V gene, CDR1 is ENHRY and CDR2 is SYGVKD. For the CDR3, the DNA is TGTGCCATCAGTGAGTCTCAAGACACTCTTGAAGCTTTCTTT. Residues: CAISESQDTLEAFF.

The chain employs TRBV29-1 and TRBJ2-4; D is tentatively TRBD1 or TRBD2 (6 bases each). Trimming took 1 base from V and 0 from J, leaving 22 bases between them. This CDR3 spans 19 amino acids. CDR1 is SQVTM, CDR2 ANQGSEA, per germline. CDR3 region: CSVEVVGGTSLLAKNIQYF. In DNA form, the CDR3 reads TGCAGCGTTGAAGTTGTGGGGGGCACCTCGTTACTAGCCAAAAACATTCAGTACTTC.

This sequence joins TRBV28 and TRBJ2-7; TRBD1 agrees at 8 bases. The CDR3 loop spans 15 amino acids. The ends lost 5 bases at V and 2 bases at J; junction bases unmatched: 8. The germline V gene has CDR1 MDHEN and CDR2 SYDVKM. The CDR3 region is CASSTPGQGTYEQYF. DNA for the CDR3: TGTGCCAGCAGTACTCCCGGACAGGGCACCTACGAGCAGTACTTC.

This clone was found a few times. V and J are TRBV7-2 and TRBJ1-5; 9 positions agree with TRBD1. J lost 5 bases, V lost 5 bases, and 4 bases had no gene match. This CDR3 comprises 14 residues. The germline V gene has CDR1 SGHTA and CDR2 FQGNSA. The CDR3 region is CASSPRQGDQPQHF. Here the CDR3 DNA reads TGTGCCAGCAGCCCCCGACAGGGGGATCAGCCCCAGCATTTT.

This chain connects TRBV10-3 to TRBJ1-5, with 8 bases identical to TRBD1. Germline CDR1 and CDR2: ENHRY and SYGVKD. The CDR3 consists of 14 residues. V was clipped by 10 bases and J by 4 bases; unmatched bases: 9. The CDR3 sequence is CATTDREVNQPQHF. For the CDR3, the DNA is TGTGCCACTACGGACAGGGAGGTTAATCAGCCCCAGCATTTT.

CDR3 DNA: TGCGCCAGCAGCTTAGGCGGGGGGGCCCAGGGCACAGATACGCAGTATTTT. Protein product: CASSLGGGAQGTDTQYF. The chain combines TRBV5-1 with TRBJ2-3; 9 nucleotides align to TRBD2. The CDR3 runs 17 residues. Per germline, CDR1 SGHRS and CDR2 YFSETQ. J gave up 1 base and V 2 bases, and 8 bases lay outside the gene matches.

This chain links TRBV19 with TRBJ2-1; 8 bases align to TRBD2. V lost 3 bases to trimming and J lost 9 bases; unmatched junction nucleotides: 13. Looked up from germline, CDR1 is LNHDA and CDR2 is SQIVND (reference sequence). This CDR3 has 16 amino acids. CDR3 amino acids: CASSMSGTRGSGEQFF. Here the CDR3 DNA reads TGTGCCAGTAGTATGTCCGGGACTAGGGGTAGTGGTGAGCAGTTCTTC.